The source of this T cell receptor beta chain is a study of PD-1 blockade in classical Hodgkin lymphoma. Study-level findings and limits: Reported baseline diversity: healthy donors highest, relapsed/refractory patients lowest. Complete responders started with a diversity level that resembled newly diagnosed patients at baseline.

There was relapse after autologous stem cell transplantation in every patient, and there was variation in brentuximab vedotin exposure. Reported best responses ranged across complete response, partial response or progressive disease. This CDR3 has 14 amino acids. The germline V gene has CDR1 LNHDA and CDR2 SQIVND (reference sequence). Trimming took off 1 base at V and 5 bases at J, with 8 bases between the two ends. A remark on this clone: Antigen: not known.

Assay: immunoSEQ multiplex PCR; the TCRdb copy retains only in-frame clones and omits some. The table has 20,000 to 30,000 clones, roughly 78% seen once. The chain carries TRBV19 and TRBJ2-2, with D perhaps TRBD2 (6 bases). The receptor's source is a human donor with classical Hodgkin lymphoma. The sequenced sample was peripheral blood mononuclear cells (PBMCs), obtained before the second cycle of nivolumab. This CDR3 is CASSIGRETGELFF. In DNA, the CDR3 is TGTGCCAGTAGTATAGGGCGGGAAACCGGGGAGCTGTTTTTT.